The clone carrying this T cell receptor (beta chain) was seen at least ten times. This specimen belongs to a study of T cells in Graves' hyperthyroidism and ophthalmopathy. Germline trimming cut 4 bases from V and 6 bases from J; bases unmatched to any gene: 3. CDR1 is SGHDT and CDR2 is YYEEEE in the germline V gene. This CDR3 contains 12 residues. Amplified TCR beta CDR3 regions came from RNA transcripts. Researchers ran a first-round RT-PCR on the TCR CDR3 using the HTBI primer set. One entry per CDR3 protein, called by TCRdb with MiXCR from the multiplex PCR reads. This table has approximately 380,000 distinct CDR3 sequences, around 15% appearing once.

The genes are TRBV5-6 and TRBJ1-1; TRBD1 matches 7 bases. The sequencing sample was made of blood. The receptor's source is a man aged 50-60 years with Graves' ophthalmopathy. CDR3 sequence reads: CASSQGGAEAFF. CDR3 coding DNA: TGTGCCAGCAGCCAGGGGGGAGCTGAAGCTTTCTTT.